The 26 T cell receptor beta chains reported below all come from one sample, sequenced in a study of blood T cells in healthy people across ages. Next came a second PCR, run for about 7 to 11 cycles, which used a sample-barcoded 5' primer along with a J-beta primer mix. TCRdb re-derived calls from the 5' RACE reads in MiXCR, one entry per CDR3 protein. Among hundreds of thousands of distinct CDR3 sequences listed, about 25% were seen once. The same sample was also studied in work on T cells of mothers and their children.

The specimen sequenced was blood. These receptors were collected from a boy aged 5 to 17 in good health.

J is TRBJ2-7 and V is TRBV27, with 12 nucleotides matching TRBD2. The CDR3 consists of 15 residues. Trimming took 6 bases from V and 7 from J; bases not matched to a gene: 10. The germline V gene encodes CDR1 MNHEY and CDR2 SMNVEV (reference sequence). The CDR3 spells CASRPSGRGFGEQYF. The CDR3 bases are TGTGCCAGCAGGCCTAGCGGGAGGGGGTTTGGGGAGCAGTACTTC.

This clonotype has more than one count but fewer than ten. V usage is TRBV4-1 and J usage is TRBJ2-5; TRBD2 is a possible D gene (6 bases). With the DNA end fitting TRBJ2-1 better, the J assignment may be wrong. Per the germline V gene, CDR1 is MGHRA and CDR2 is YSYEKL. The CDR3 covers 18 residues. CDR3 bases: TGCGCCAGCAGCCAAGAGGGGGGAAGTGGGGCGGGGTACGGTGAGCAGTTCTTC. Protein product: CASSQEGGSGAGYGEQFF.

The sample holds a few counts of this clonotype. This rearrangement joins TRBV7-9 to TRBJ2-2; D unclear. V was clipped by 8 bases and J by 0 bases, with 10 bases between them. The length of the CDR3 is 14 residues. The germline V gene has CDR1 SEHNR and CDR2 FQNEAQ (reference sequence). In nucleotides, the CDR3 is TGTGCCAGCGCGATGGTCGCGAACACCGGGGAGCTGTTTTTT. The encoded protein is CASAMVANTGELFF.

This clonotype was observed a handful of times. The gene calls are TRBV2 and TRBJ1-2; D remains unclear. Trimming took off 4 bases at V and 3 bases at J, with 12 bases between the two ends. CDR3 length equals 14 residues. CDR1 and CDR2 (germline): SNHLY, FYNNEI. CDR3 sequence reads: CASSGGTADYGYTF. The CDR3 nucleotides are TGTGCCAGCAGTGGGGGAACAGCTGACTATGGCTACACCTTC.

This clonotype occurred many times. J is TRBJ2-3 and V is TRBV6-4, with 8 bases identical to TRBD2. Germline lookup yields CDR1 MRHNA and CDR2 SNTAGT. J was trimmed by 3 bases and V by 6 bases; bases with no gene match: 2. The CDR3 extends over 13 amino acids. CDR3 region: CASSGGATDTQYF. CDR3 sequence (DNA): TGTGCCAGCAGCGGGGGGGCGACAGATACGCAGTATTTT.

This clonotype was counted only a few times. J is TRBJ2-1 and V is TRBV20-1; 7 nucleotides agree with TRBD2. V trimming: 6 bases; J trimming: 3 bases; junction bases outside the gene matches: 11. Germline V lookup: CDR1 DFQATT, CDR2 SNEGSKA (reference sequence). The CDR3 is 15 residues long. The CDR3 here is CSAQGRLADYNEQFF. CDR3 in DNA: TGCAGTGCCCAAGGCAGACTAGCAGACTACAATGAGCAGTTCTTC.

In its sample, this clonotype was seen many times. The rearrangement uses TRBV6-5 and TRBJ2-1, with 12 bases aligning to TRBD2. Germline lookup yields CDR1 MNHEY and CDR2 SVGAGI. The CDR3 contains 14 residues. After removal of 6 bases from V and 7 bases from J, the junction contained 4 bases not matched to a gene. In DNA, the CDR3 is TGTGCCAGCAGCCTAGCGGGGGGGCCGAATGAGCAGTTCTTC. Amino acid sequence: CASSLAGGPNEQFF.

The genes are TRBV10-3 and TRBJ2-2; D is unresolved. Per germline, CDR1 ENHRY and CDR2 SYGVKD. V was cut by 4 bases and J by 2 bases, with 2 bases left in between. The CDR3 contains 12 residues. Here the CDR3 reads CAISGNTGELFF. Written as DNA, the CDR3 is TGTGCCATCAGTGGAAACACCGGGGAGCTGTTTTTT.

This clonotype was detected a few times. The limits of the CDR3 on the DNA are not certain, so only TCRdb's listed CDR3 is given. The chain is built from TRBV27 and TRBJ2-1. The CDR3 totals 12 residues, both ends included. Germline-derived CDR1 and CDR2 are MNHEY and SMNVEV (reference sequence). CDR3 residues: CASSTSAGEQFF.

This clonotype has a handful of counts. The chain recombines TRBV4-3 with TRBJ1-6; no clear D gene. CDR3 length: 16 amino acids. Trimming took 0 bases from V and 7 from J, leaving 13 bases between them. CDR1 and CDR2 (germline): LGHNA, YSLEER. In nucleotides, the CDR3 is TGCGCCAGCAGCCAAGAGCTCGGCACGGGCAATTCACCCCTCCACTTT. Translation gives CASSQELGTGNSPLHF.

As regards this clonotype: A junction boundary mismatches the germline segment, possibly from a read error. This chain uses TRBV7-2 with TRBJ1-1; possible D gene TRBD1, 6 bases. CDR3 length: 13 amino acids. Germline CDR1 reads SGHTA; CDR2 reads FQGNSA. The CDR3 sequence is CACSLRGLTEAFF. The CDR3 nucleotides read TGTGCCTGCAGCTTACGGGGGCTCACTGAAGCTTTCTTT.

The chain uses TRBV7-9 and TRBJ2-5; D perhaps matches TRBD2 (6 bases). Germline CDR1 and CDR2: SEHNR and FQNEAQ (reference sequence). V gave up 3 bases and J gave up 5 bases, with 19 bases separating them. The CDR3 covers 16 residues. CDR3: CASSFSSPVEGETQYF. As DNA, the CDR3 is TGTGCCAGCAGCTTTTCATCACCAGTGGAGGGGGAGACCCAGTACTTC.

This clonotype was detected a few times. J is TRBJ2-2 and V is TRBV9; TRBD2 might be the D (6 bases). CDR1 is SGDLS and CDR2 is YYNGEE in the germline V gene. CDR3 size: 16 residues. V gave up 0 bases and J gave up 1 base, with 10 bases separating them. The DNA of the CDR3 is TGTGCCAGCAGCGTAGAGGAGGGGATGAACACCGGGGAGCTGTTTTTT. Translated, it gives CASSVEEGMNTGELFF.

This clonotype occurred a few times. This chain joins TRBV29-1 and TRBJ1-5; D perhaps matches TRBD1 (6 bases). The germline V and J ends were trimmed by 6 bases and 3 bases, with 15 bases remaining between them. The length of the CDR3 is 14 residues. Germline CDR1 reads SQVTM; CDR2 reads ANQGSEA. The CDR3 region is CSVAGDNYNQPQHF. The CDR3, as DNA: TGCAGCGTCGCGGGGGACAACTACAATCAGCCCCAGCATTTT.

The chain is built from TRBV2 and TRBJ2-5; D remains ambiguous. The J call may be faulty, since TRBJ2-7 better matches the DNA end. Germline V gene sequence: CDR1 SNHLY, CDR2 FYNNEI. CDR3 size: 13 residues. DNA of the CDR3: TGTGCCAGCAGTGGGGAAGCTGGGGTCGAGCAGTACTTC. Translated, it gives CASSGEAGVEQYF.

This clonotype came up a few times. The chain employs TRBV4-3 and TRBJ2-7; D is possibly TRBD1 (5 bases). V dropped 4 bases and J dropped 2 bases, with 15 bases sitting between them. Germline CDR1 reads LGHNA; CDR2 reads YSLEER. The CDR3 totals 15 residues. The CDR3 protein is CASSLTTDSAYEQYF. CDR3 in DNA: TGCGCCAGCAGCCTCACTACCGACAGTGCCTACGAGCAGTACTTC.

The table lists this clonotype with a few counts. V usage is TRBV9 and J usage is TRBJ2-3; D may be TRBD2 (5 bases). Trimming removed 0 bases from V and 9 bases from J, with 5 bases in between. This CDR3 has 11 amino acids. Germline V gene lookup returns CDR1 SGDLS and CDR2 YYNGEE. CDR3: CASSVAGTQYF. CDR3 DNA: TGTGCCAGCAGCGTAGCGGGGACGCAGTATTTT.

The chain is built from TRBV5-8 and TRBJ2-1; no reliable D call. Germline V CDR1 and CDR2: SGHTS, YDEGEE. CDR3 length: 16 residues. V lost 0 bases and J 0 bases, leaving 10 bases between the germline ends. The CDR3 bases are TGTGCCAGCAGCTTGGCTTGGGCCAGCTCCTACAATGAGCAGTTCTTC. Amino acid sequence: CASSLAWASSYNEQFF.

The chain uses TRBV3-1 and TRBJ2-7, with 7 bases lining up with TRBD1. Losses at the gene ends were 1 base for V and 2 bases for J; bases not matched to a gene: 5. The germline CDR1 and CDR2 sequences are LGHDT and YNNKEL (reference sequence). The CDR3 extends over 15 amino acids. The CDR3 loop reads CASSQGTGGTYEQYF. The CDR3 coding sequence is TGTGCCAGCAGCCAAGGGACAGGTGGTACCTACGAGCAGTACTTC.

A few counts support this clonotype. This chain uses TRBV7-9 with TRBJ1-4, with D tentatively TRBD1 (6 bases). CDR1 and CDR2 (germline): SEHNR, FQNEAQ (reference sequence). The length of the CDR3 is 14 residues. Trimming took off 3 bases at V and 8 bases at J, with 13 bases between the two ends. The CDR3 spells CASSFRDITEKLFF. The CDR3 bases are TGTGCCAGCAGCTTCCGGGACATAACGGAAAAACTGTTTTTT.

The V and J genes are TRBV9 and TRBJ2-5, with TRBD2 matching 10 bases. The end of the DNA aligns better with TRBJ2-1, so the J call may be wrong. This CDR3 region has 18 residues. CDR1 and CDR2 from the germline V gene are SGDLS and YYNGEE. The chain's CDR3 is CASSLLGSSGGTWNEQFF. Here the CDR3 DNA reads TGTGCCAGCAGCTTACTAGGGTCTAGCGGGGGAACCTGGAATGAGCAGTTCTTC.

This clonotype occurred many times. The chain links TRBV3-1 to TRBJ2-5; D might be TRBD1 (6 bases). In germline, CDR1 is LGHDT, CDR2 YNNKEL (reference sequence). This CDR3 contains 14 residues. V gave up 2 bases and J gave up 5 bases, with 12 bases separating them. CDR3 loop: CASSQRGLGETQYF. The CDR3 DNA reads TGTGCCAGCAGCCAAAGGGGGTTAGGGGAGACCCAGTACTTC.

This clonotype was seen a handful of times. This chain connects TRBV24-1 to TRBJ2-5; TRBD1 matches at 8 bases. V shed 4 bases, J shed 3 bases, and the junction held 3 bases outside the gene matches. CDR1 and CDR2 from the germline V gene are KGHDR and SFDVKD. This CDR3 is 14 amino acids long. The CDR3 DNA sequence: TGTGCCACCAGTGACACGACAGGGGAAGAGACCCAGTACTTC. This translates into CATSDTTGEETQYF.

This clonotype was seen only a few times. The genes are TRBV29-1 and TRBJ1-2; D perhaps matches TRBD1 (6 bases). In germline, CDR1 is SQVTM, CDR2 ANQGSEA. The V gene lost 5 bases and the J gene lost 5 bases, with 15 bases spanning the gap. The CDR3 has 13 amino acids. As DNA, the CDR3 is TGCAGCGTTCTCCGGGGGCTAAGTTATGGCTACACCTTC. Amino acid sequence: CSVLRGLSYGYTF.

This clonotype was picked up a small number of times. The CDR3 loop reads CASSWIPSNTEAFF. The CDR3 coding sequence is TGCGCCAGCAGCTGGATTCCGAGTAACACTGAAGCTTTCTTT. The chain joins TRBV5-1 to TRBJ1-1; D uncertain. CDR3 length: 14 amino acids. Germline V gene data show CDR1 as SGHRS and CDR2 as YFSETQ. V was clipped by 3 bases and J by 2 bases, with 11 bases between them.

The chain carries TRBV28 and TRBJ2-5, with D perhaps given as TRBD1 or TRBD2 (5 bases each). The CDR3 totals 14 residues. Trimming cost V 4 bases and J 0 bases, with 9 bases left between them. CDR1 is MDHEN and CDR2 is SYDVKM in the germline V gene. In nucleotides, the CDR3 is TGTGCCAGCAGTTCAGGGACGTACCAAGAGACCCAGTACTTC. It specifies CASSSGTYQETQYF.